This T cell receptor beta chain was profiled in a study of sequential checkpoint blockade in melanoma. Treatment given: randomized to nivolumab then ipilimumab (arm A) or the reverse (arm B). Libraries were prepared by immunoSEQ multiplex PCR; TCRdb keeps only in-frame clonotypes and omits some of them. The top ten clones hold approximately 20% of a sample with about 12,000 clones, roughly 26% of them seen once. The germline V gene has CDR1 LNHDA and CDR2 SQIVND (reference sequence). Between the trimmed V and J ends, which lost 7 bases and 4 bases, there was a span of 19 bases. The CDR3 covers 15 residues.

The receptor's source is a human donor with melanoma. Sequences were derived from tumor tissue (inferred from file names), sampled from a patient given nivolumab and ipilimumab in sequence. The V and J genes are TRBV19 and TRBJ1-2; D gene ambiguous. CDR3 sequence reads: CASIQPGFSVYGYTF. In nucleotides, the CDR3 is TGTGCCAGTATTCAACCGGGGTTTTCTGTCTATGGCTACACCTTC.